Listed below are T cell receptor beta chains from one sample, sequenced in a study of CD8+ T cells in alopecia areata. Profiling relied on immunoSEQ multiplex PCR, and the TCRdb table lists in-frame clones only, not all of them. The sample carries approximately 140,000 clones, approximately 85% recorded once. The material sequenced was CD8+ T cells sorted from blood, taken at week 4, from a patient treated with tofacitinib. The receptors originated from a human donor with alopecia areata. Each CDR3 is given with its conserved first and last residue. The D gene is left open where the match is weak.

V,J,D,CDR3
TRBV19,TRBJ2-3,.,CASSEDRSSTDTQYF
TRBV7-2,TRBJ2-7,TRBD2,CASSVSSGVGYEQYF
TRBV4-1,TRBJ2-1,.,CASSQDHGNEQFF
TRBV5-4,TRBJ2-3,.,CASSSGGYPDTQYF
TRBV7-2,TRBJ2-7,TRBD1,CASSPAGTGGHEQYF
TRBV6-6,TRBJ2-7,.,CASSSLRELYEQYF
TRBV7-9,TRBJ2-2,.,CASSQSSTGYTGELFF
TRBV5-1,TRBJ2-7,.,CASSFGQVDYEQYF
TRBV4-3,TRBJ1-6,.,CASSQDQGRNSPLHF
TRBV19,TRBJ1-1,TRBD1,CASSLTGGMEAFF
TRBV7-9,TRBJ2-7,.,CASSYGTYEQYF
TRBV2,TRBJ1-1,.,CATPLGVNTEAFF
TRBV15,TRBJ2-3,TRBD1,CATSRDRGGTDTQYF
TRBV11-3,TRBJ2-5,TRBD1,CASSRFGQGQETQYF
TRBV29-1,TRBJ2-7,.,CSVCGESSYEQYF
TRBV4-2,TRBJ2-7,.,CASSQDVREFPYEQYF
TRBV15,TRBJ2-5,TRBD2,CATSTASGGETQYF
TRBV4-3,TRBJ2-2,.,CASSQEGLGRSGELFF
TRBV9,TRBJ2-5,TRBD2,CASSARVAGVEETQYF
TRBV6-5,TRBJ1-2,.,CASTKDRSGYTF
TRBV7-9,TRBJ2-5,TRBD1,CASCLTQSPGQGPETQYF
TRBV29-1,TRBJ1-3,.,CSVQEAISGNTIYF
TRBV14,TRBJ2-5,.,CASSQPGPRETQYF
TRBV19,TRBJ2-5,TRBD2,CASGASGKETQYF
TRBV5-1,TRBJ2-3,TRBD2,CASSSTGLAARTATDTQYF
TRBV19,TRBJ1-1,.,CASSPSPSRSRDTEAFF
TRBV29-1,TRBJ2-3,TRBD1,CSAQDRGDTQYF
TRBV6-5,TRBJ2-7,TRBD1,CASSPGQGIYEQYF
TRBV7-9,TRBJ2-1,.,CASSLDPNEQFF
TRBV10-2,TRBJ2-7,.,CASSELAVYEQYF
TRBV5-1,TRBJ2-3,.,CASSPIGGDTQYF
TRBV7-9,TRBJ2-7,.,CASSLATVAPWDEQYF
TRBV6-1,TRBJ2-7,.,CATRHRAATYEQYF
TRBV27,TRBJ2-1,TRBD2,CASSPKSPSLAGGHNEQFF
TRBV2,TRBJ2-6,TRBD1,CASSGQGSSGANVLTF
TRBV25-1,TRBJ2-1,.,CASSDPGANEQFF
TRBV27,TRBJ1-5,.,CASSQGYNQPQHF
TRBV4-3,TRBJ2-1,.,CASSLQADYRGGNEQFF
TRBV11-3,TRBJ2-1,.,CASSAYGNGDNEQFF
TRBV5-1,TRBJ2-3,.,CASSLGWDSIRLTDTQYF
TRBV7-9,TRBJ1-1,.,CASSLGGNAEAFF
TRBV13,TRBJ2-2,.,CASSLWDPSSGELFF
TRBV21-1,TRBJ2-5,.,CASRGRTTGFETQYF
TRBV7-2,TRBJ2-7,.,CASSLEPSVRHRFGEQYF
TRBV7-9,TRBJ2-7,.,CASRQGYEQYF
TRBV12-5,TRBJ1-5,.,CASGLEPRQPQHF
TRBV7-9,TRBJ2-1,.,CASRDPFYGEQFF